The 25 T cell receptor beta chains below come from one sample, sequenced in a study of radiotherapy plus CTLA-4 blockade in lung cancer. Libraries were prepared by immunoSEQ multiplex PCR; TCRdb keeps only in-frame clonotypes and omits some of them. Counted here are some 66,000 clones, around 86% occurring once; the ten biggest clones make up roughly 4%. The source was peripheral blood, collected from a patient treated with radiotherapy plus ipilimumab. The receptor set was obtained from a human donor with non-small cell lung cancer who had a partial response to radiotherapy plus ipilimumab.

V is TRBV28 and J is TRBJ1-3; a possible D gene is TRBD1 (6 bases). The V gene lost 6 bases and the J gene lost 0 bases, with 12 bases spanning the gap. CDR3 length: 15 residues. Per germline, CDR1 MDHEN and CDR2 SYDVKM. The CDR3 region is CASSLDRNSGNTIYF. CDR3 bases: TGTGCCAGCAGCCTAGACAGGAACTCTGGAAACACCATATATTTT.

This sequence joins TRBV19 and TRBJ2-3; the D gene is possibly TRBD1 (6 bases). The CDR3 runs 15 residues. Germline CDR1 reads LNHDA; CDR2 reads SQIVND (reference sequence). Deletions cut 7 bases from V and 2 bases from J, with 16 bases between. DNA of the CDR3: TGTGCCAGTACCCCCGGGACACCTCCCACAGATACGCAGTATTTT. Translation gives CASTPGTPPTDTQYF.

This clone was counted only a few times. The gene calls are TRBV30 and TRBJ1-4, with D possibly being TRBD1 (5 bases). With 4 bases removed from V and 8 bases from J, the gap between germline ends came to 11 bases. The germline gives CDR1 GTSNPN, CDR2 SVGIG (reference sequence). The CDR3 loop spans 12 amino acids. The CDR3 DNA follows: TGTGCCTGGAACCAGGGTTGGGAAAAACTGTTTTTT. Its protein is CAWNQGWEKLFF.

The chain links TRBV28 to TRBJ1-4; 9 positions match TRBD1. V shed 11 bases and J 8 bases; nucleotides not matched to a gene: 9. Germline CDR1 MDHEN, CDR2 SYDVKM. The length of the CDR3 is 13 residues. CDR3 sequence (DNA): TGTGCCGCAGGGACAGGGAAGAGGGAAAAACTGTTTTTT. Translating it yields CAAGTGKREKLFF.

The chain employs TRBV6-5 and TRBJ1-4, with 8 bases aligning to TRBD1. This CDR3 contains 14 residues. V was clipped by 5 bases and J by 8 bases; unmatched bases: 7. The V gene's germline CDR1 is MNHEY and CDR2 SVGAGI. The CDR3 DNA reads as TGTGCCAGCAGTCCGACAGGGGTTGGAGAAAAACTGTTTTTT. Translated: CASSPTGVGEKLFF.

The chain recombines TRBV18 with TRBJ1-1; D call uncertain. Trimming pared 3 bases from V and 5 bases from J, leaving 10 bases between. CDR3 length: 13 amino acids. Germline V lookup: CDR1 KGHSH, CDR2 LQKENI. The CDR3 DNA reads TGTGCCAGCTCACCGATTGTGAGGACTGAAGCTTTCTTT. As protein: CASSPIVRTEAFF.

The V gene is TRBV6-5, the J gene TRBJ2-3, with 11 bases lining up with TRBD2. Germline CDR1 and CDR2: MNHEY and SVGAGI. The CDR3 has 15 amino acids. V shed 6 bases and J 2 bases; nucleotides not matched to a gene: 4. In DNA, the CDR3 is TGTGCCAGCAGCGGGGGACTAGCGGCCACAGATACGCAGTATTTT. Protein product: CASSGGLAATDTQYF.

The chain uses TRBV28 and TRBJ1-1; D perhaps matches TRBD1 (6 bases). This CDR3 has 13 amino acids. V was cut by 4 bases and J by 8 bases, with 14 bases left in between. Per the germline V gene, CDR1 is MDHEN and CDR2 is SYDVKM. Here the CDR3 reads CASSSSPGTEAFF. CDR3 coding DNA: TGTGCCAGCAGTTCATCCCCCGGGACAGAAGCTTTCTTT. Supplemented by reference TRBV28 and TRBJ1-1, the full variable domain reads DVKVTQSSRYLVKRTGEKVFLECVQDMDHENMFWYRQDPGLGLRLIYFSYDVKMKEKGDIPEGYSVSREKKERFSLILESASTNQTSMYLCASSSSPGTEAFFGQGTRLTVV.

This chain uses TRBV28 with TRBJ2-7; 7 bases line up with TRBD1. This CDR3 contains 12 residues. V gave up 3 bases and J gave up 10 bases; unmatched junction bases: 6. Germline CDR1 and CDR2: MDHEN and SYDVKM. CDR3 sequence: CASSLVRDSQYF. The CDR3 DNA follows: TGTGCCAGCAGTTTGGTCCGGGACAGCCAGTACTTC. Full variable domain (missing parts from reference TRBV28 and TRBJ2-7): DVKVTQSSRYLVKRTGEKVFLECVQDMDHENMFWYRQDPGLGLRLIYFSYDVKMKEKGDIPEGYSVSREKKERFSLILESASTNQTSMYLCASSLVRDSQYFGPGTRLTVT.

This rearrangement joins TRBV29-1 to TRBJ2-1; 10 positions match TRBD2. The CDR3 consists of 16 residues. Germline V lookup: CDR1 SQVTM, CDR2 ANQGSEA. The ends lost 3 bases at V and 3 bases at J; junction bases unmatched: 8. DNA of the CDR3: TGCAGCGTTGATCAGACTAGCGGGCTCCTCTACAATGAGCAGTTCTTC. Protein sequence: CSVDQTSGLLYNEQFF.

This clone was counted a single time. This rearrangement joins TRBV18 to TRBJ1-5; no definite D call. With 6 bases removed from V and 2 bases from J, the gap between germline ends came to 8 bases. Germline-derived CDR1 and CDR2 are KGHSH and LQKENI. The CDR3 is made up of 13 amino acids. The CDR3 sequence: CASSPSGNQPQHF. CDR3 nucleotide sequence: TGTGCCAGCTCCCCCAGTGGCAATCAGCCCCAGCATTTT.

The chain carries TRBV5-5 and TRBJ1-5; the match to TRBD1 covers 8 bases. The V gene's germline CDR1 is SGHKS and CDR2 YYEKEE (reference sequence). CDR3 size: 17 residues. V was clipped by 4 bases and J by 3 bases; unmatched bases: 12. The CDR3: CASSIRPGQAINQPQHF. As DNA, the CDR3 is TGTGCCAGCAGCATCAGACCGGGACAGGCGATCAATCAGCCCCAGCATTTT. Drawing the rest from reference TRBV5-5 and TRBJ1-5, the complete variable domain is DAGVTQSPTHLIKTRGQQVTLRCSPISGHKSVSWYQQVLGQGPQFIFQYYEKEERGRGNFPDRFSARQFPNYSSELNVNALLLGDSALYLCASSIRPGQAINQPQHFGDGTRLSIL.

This chain links TRBV5-4 with TRBJ2-2; the D is unclear. This CDR3 has 14 amino acids. Per germline, CDR1 SGHNT and CDR2 YYREEE (reference sequence). With 3 bases removed from V and 6 bases from J, the gap between germline ends came to 12 bases. The CDR3 region has the DNA TGTGCCAGCAGCTCCTCTCCCCTACCCGGGGAGCTGTTTTTT. It yields the protein CASSSSPLPGELFF.

The chain combines TRBV11-2 with TRBJ2-5; the match to TRBD2 covers 8 bases. V lost 4 bases and J lost 5; bases outside the gene matches: 6. Looked up from germline, CDR1 is SGHAT and CDR2 is FQNNGV. This CDR3 has 14 residues. The DNA of the CDR3 is TGTGCCAGCAGCTGGGGACTAGTATTCGAGACCCAGTACTTC. Encoded protein: CASSWGLVFETQYF.

The rearrangement uses TRBV9 and TRBJ2-3; 13 bases are shared with TRBD2. The J segment lost 4 bases and the V segment lost 4 bases, leaving 3 bases of the junction unmatched. Germline V gives CDR1 SGDLS, CDR2 YYNGEE. This CDR3 comprises 15 residues. CDR3 in DNA: TGTGCCAGCAGCTTACTAGCGGGAGGGGCAGATACGCAGTATTTT. Translated, it gives CASSLLAGGADTQYF.

The chain couples TRBV2 to TRBJ2-1, with 7 bases aligning to TRBD1. Trimming cost V 7 bases and J 4 bases; bases outside gene matches: 4. This CDR3 has 13 amino acids. CDR1 and CDR2 (germline): SNHLY, FYNNEI. The CDR3 region is CASTLQGYNEQFF. CDR3 DNA: TGTGCCAGCACTCTACAGGGGTACAATGAGCAGTTCTTC.

This sequence joins TRBV7-3 and TRBJ2-2; D unclear. The CDR3 runs to 12 residues. V was pared by 5 bases and J by 1 base, with 2 bases between. In germline, CDR1 is SGHTA, CDR2 FQGTGA. CDR3 region: CASSLNTGELFF. CDR3 nucleotide sequence: TGTGCCAGCAGCCTGAACACCGGGGAGCTGTTTTTT.

The gene calls are TRBV10-1 and TRBJ2-1; TRBD2 matches 9 bases. The V segment lost 2 bases and the J segment 7 bases; nucleotides outside the gene matches: 15. CDR1 and CDR2 from the germline V gene are WNHNN and SYGVQD (reference sequence). CDR3 size: 18 residues. In DNA form, the CDR3 reads TGCGCCAGCAGTGAGGGTAGCGGGAGCGGCAGTCTTTTGAATGAGCAGTTCTTC. It yields the protein CASSEGSGSGSLLNEQFF.

J is TRBJ1-2 and V is TRBV30; 7 bases align to TRBD1. Germline-derived CDR1 and CDR2 are GTSNPN and SVGIG (reference sequence). The CDR3 has 15 residues. Trimming removed 0 bases from V and 4 bases from J; junction bases left unmatched: 8. CDR3 nucleotides: TGTGCCTGGAGTGTCGGGGGACAGAGCCCCTATGGCTACACCTTC. Amino acids: CAWSVGGQSPYGYTF. Full variable domain (outside the CDR3, taken from reference TRBV30 and TRBJ1-2): SQTIHQWPATLVQPVGSPLSLECTVEGTSNPNLYWYRQAAGRGLQLLFYSVGIGQISSEVPQNLSASRPQDRQFILSSKKLLLSDSGFYLCAWSVGGQSPYGYTFGSGTRLTVV.

The table lists this clone with a count of one. The chain is built from TRBV11-2 and TRBJ2-7; 7 bases align to TRBD2. The CDR3 consists of 16 residues. Germline loops: CDR1 SGHAT, CDR2 FQNNGV. V lost 2 bases to trimming and J lost 3 bases; unmatched junction nucleotides: 10. This CDR3 reads CASSLPAGSLYYEQYF. The CDR3 DNA is TGTGCCAGCAGCTTACCAGCGGGGTCCCTCTACTACGAGCAGTACTTC.

The V gene is TRBV5-8, the J gene TRBJ1-3, with no clear D. The V end lost 0 bases, the J end lost 0 bases, and 10 bases lay between the germline ends. Germline V lookup: CDR1 SGHTS, CDR2 YDEGEE. The CDR3 spans 16 residues. Here the CDR3 reads CASSLGEGSSGNTIYF. CDR3 nucleotide sequence: TGTGCCAGCAGCTTGGGCGAGGGTAGCTCTGGAAACACCATATATTTT.

The rearrangement uses TRBV11-2 and TRBJ2-1; a possible D gene is TRBD1 (5 bases). Germline lookup yields CDR1 SGHAT and CDR2 FQNNGV. CDR3 size: 15 residues. V lost 2 bases, J lost 0 bases, and 8 bases lay in between. CDR3 sequence: CASSLKGISYNEQFF. In nucleotides, the CDR3 is TGTGCCAGCAGCTTAAAGGGGATCTCCTACAATGAGCAGTTCTTC.

This clone was found once. This chain joins TRBV11-2 and TRBJ2-5; 10 bases align to TRBD2. Per germline, CDR1 SGHAT and CDR2 FQNNGV. The V segment lost 0 bases and the J segment 4 bases; nucleotides outside the gene matches: 5. There are 16 residues in the CDR3. DNA of the CDR3: TGTGCCAGCAGCTTAGAGAGCGGGAGGGCCGGAGAGACCCAGTACTTC. Translation gives CASSLESGRAGETQYF.

The rearrangement uses TRBV7-2 and TRBJ1-2; a possible D gene is TRBD1 (5 bases). Germline V gives CDR1 SGHTA, CDR2 FQGNSA. With 6 bases removed from V and 2 bases from J, the gap between germline ends came to 10 bases. This CDR3 spans 13 amino acids. CDR3 in amino acids: CASSPRGNYGYTF. CDR3 sequence (DNA): TGTGCCAGCAGTCCCCGGGGGAACTATGGCTACACCTTC.

This rearrangement joins TRBV29-1 to TRBJ2-3; no definite D call. There are 12 residues in the CDR3. V dropped 3 bases and J dropped 1 base, with 5 bases sitting between them. From germline, CDR1 is SQVTM and CDR2 ANQGSEA. The CDR3 loop reads CSVDQGTDTQYF. The DNA for the CDR3 is TGCAGCGTTGATCAGGGCACAGATACGCAGTATTTT.